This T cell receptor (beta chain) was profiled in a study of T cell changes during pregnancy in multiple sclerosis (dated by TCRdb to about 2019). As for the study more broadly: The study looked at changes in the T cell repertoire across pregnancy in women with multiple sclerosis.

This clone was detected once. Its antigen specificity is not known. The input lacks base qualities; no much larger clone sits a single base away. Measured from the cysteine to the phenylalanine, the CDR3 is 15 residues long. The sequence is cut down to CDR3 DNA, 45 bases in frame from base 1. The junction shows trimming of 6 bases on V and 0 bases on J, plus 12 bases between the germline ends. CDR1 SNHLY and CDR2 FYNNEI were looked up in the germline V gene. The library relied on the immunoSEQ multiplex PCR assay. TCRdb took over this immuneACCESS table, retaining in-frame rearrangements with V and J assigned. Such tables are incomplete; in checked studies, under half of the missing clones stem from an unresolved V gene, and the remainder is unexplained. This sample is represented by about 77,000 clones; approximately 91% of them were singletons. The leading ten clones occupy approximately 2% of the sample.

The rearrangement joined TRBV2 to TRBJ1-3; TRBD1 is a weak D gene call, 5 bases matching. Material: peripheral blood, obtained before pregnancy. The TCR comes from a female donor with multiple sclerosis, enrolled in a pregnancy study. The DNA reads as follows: TGTGCCAGCAGGCGGGACCTTCCCTCTGGAAACACCATATATTTT. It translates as CASRRDLPSGNTIYF.